The 23 T cell receptor beta chains below come from one sample, sequenced in a study of T cells expressing NK-cell markers. TCRdb re-called the 5' RACE reads and gives one entry per CDR3 protein, without DNA. The sample includes some 440,000 distinct CDR3 sequences. Sequenced: blood T cells: a sorted CD56 or NKG2C T cell subset, CD4+ or CD8+ T cells, or bulk PBMC T cells (not recorded which). The receptor source for this set is a woman between 50 and 59 years old in good health.

The chain uses TRBV12-3 or TRBV12-4 and TRBJ2-1. This CDR3 has 15 amino acids. The CDR3 spells CASSITGSSYNEQFF.

The chain couples TRBV29-1 to TRBJ2-7; there is no DNA to check the TCRdb D call of TRBD2. Germline V gene sequence: CDR1 SQVTM, CDR2 ANQGSEA. This CDR3 comprises 12 residues. CDR3 sequence: CSVAGLSYEQYF.

This chain connects TRBV6-1 to TRBJ1-2. Per the germline V gene, CDR1 is MNHNS and CDR2 is SASEGT. This CDR3 contains 13 residues. The CDR3 region is CASKVGTAYGYTF.

The chain combines TRBV27 with TRBJ1-2. In germline, CDR1 is MNHEY, CDR2 SMNVEV (reference sequence). The CDR3 is 14 amino acids. CDR3 amino acids: CASSRFDMGYGYTF.

This chain uses TRBV10-3 with TRBJ2-3; TCRdb's D call, TRBD2, is unchecked because there is no DNA. The CDR3 totals 14 residues. Germline V gives CDR1 ENHRY, CDR2 SYGVKD. CDR3: CAISGSGIGDTQYF.

This chain's CDR3 is CSARDYTTSLAKNIQYF. This rearrangement joins TRBV20-1 to TRBJ2-4. The CDR3 has 17 residues. Per the germline V gene, CDR1 is DFQATT and CDR2 is SNEGSKA (reference sequence).

The rearrangement uses TRBV12-3 or TRBV12-4 and TRBJ2-2. This CDR3 region has 15 residues. The CDR3 sequence is CASSFGLPTFGELFF.

This chain joins TRBV11-2 and TRBJ2-1; TCRdb indicates TRBD1, and absent DNA this call remains unverified. Germline assignment: CDR1 SGHAT and CDR2 FQNNGV. The CDR3 has 16 residues. CDR3: CASSAPSKVTHNEQFF.

The rearrangement links TRBV10-3 to TRBJ2-3; absent DNA, TCRdb's TRBD2 call cannot be checked. CDR3 size: 17 residues. CDR1 is ENHRY and CDR2 is SYGVKD in the germline V gene. Here the CDR3 reads CAISRSGRPGNTDTQYF.

The V and J genes are TRBV5-1 and TRBJ2-1. The CDR3 extends over 14 amino acids. The germline V gene has CDR1 SGHRS and CDR2 YFSETQ. The CDR3 spells CAIIDGVLLCEQFF. Drawing the rest from reference TRBV5-1 and TRBJ2-1, the complete variable domain is KAGVTQTPRYLIKTRGQQVTLSCSPISGHRSVSWYQQTPGQGLQFLFEYFSETQRNKGNFPGRFSGRQFSNSRSEMNVSTLELGDSALYLCAIIDGVLLCEQFFGPGTRLTVL.

The chain links TRBV5-4 to TRBJ2-7; TCRdb designates TRBD1, a call that cannot be tested without DNA. The CDR3 runs 16 residues. CDR1 is SGHNT and CDR2 is YYREEE in the germline V gene (reference sequence). The CDR3 sequence is CASSLVPTTAGYEQYF.

V gene TRBV20-1 combines with J gene TRBJ2-1; TCRdb calls TRBD2, which cannot be checked without DNA. Germline assignment: CDR1 DFQATT and CDR2 SNEGSKA (reference sequence). The length of the CDR3 is 11 residues. CDR3 amino acids: CSATQAGEQFF.

V and J are TRBV18 and TRBJ2-6; as DNA is missing, the TRBD1 call by TCRdb cannot be tested. CDR3 size: 17 residues. Per the germline V gene, CDR1 is KGHSH and CDR2 is LQKENI. The CDR3 sequence is CASSPDRDYSGANVLTF. Drawing the rest from reference TRBV18 and TRBJ2-6, the complete variable domain is NAGVMQNPRHLVRRRGQEARLRCSPMKGHSHVYWYRQLPEEGLKFMVYLQKENIIDESGMPKERFSAEFPKEGPSILRIQQVVRGDSAAYFCASSPDRDYSGANVLTFGAGSRLTVL.

The CDR3 sequence is CASSLGGNGEQFF. V is TRBV7-9 and J is TRBJ2-1; lacking DNA, the TRBD1 call made by TCRdb goes unchecked. Germline values: CDR1 SEHNR, CDR2 FQNEAQ (reference sequence). The CDR3 contains 13 residues.

J is TRBJ2-1 and V is TRBV11-2; without DNA, the TCRdb call of TRBD2 cannot be checked. CDR3 length: 15 residues. Germline V gene sequence: CDR1 SGHAT, CDR2 FQNNGV. The CDR3 loop reads CASSFAGLADNEQFF.

The chain combines TRBV25-1 with TRBJ2-7; the TCRdb call, TRBD2, lacks DNA for checking. The CDR3 loop spans 14 amino acids. Germline V gene data show CDR1 as MGHDK and CDR2 as SYGVNS. The chain's CDR3 is CASSESGGSYEQYF.

This sequence joins TRBV12-3 or TRBV12-4 and TRBJ1-2. The CDR3 is 13 amino acids. This CDR3 is CASSLDVNYGYTF.

V gene TRBV29-1 combines with J gene TRBJ2-3; TCRdb designates TRBD1, a call that cannot be tested without DNA. CDR1 SQVTM and CDR2 ANQGSEA come from the germline V gene. This CDR3 is built from 12 residues. CDR3 loop: CSVDQQEAVKYF.

The chain couples TRBV5-1 to TRBJ2-2. Germline CDR1 reads SGHRS; CDR2 reads YFSETQ. There are 16 residues in the CDR3. Here the CDR3 reads CASSLEGVRSAGELFF. Together with reference TRBV5-1 and TRBJ2-2, the CDR3 gives the full variable domain: KAGVTQTPRYLIKTRGQQVTLSCSPISGHRSVSWYQQTPGQGLQFLFEYFSETQRNKGNFPGRFSGRQFSNSRSEMNVSTLELGDSALYLCASSLEGVRSAGELFFGEGSRLTVL.

V and J are TRBV20-1 and TRBJ1-3; the TCRdb D gene call, TRBD1, has no DNA to confirm it. CDR1 and CDR2 (germline): DFQATT, SNEGSKA (reference sequence). The CDR3 consists of 14 residues. The CDR3 region is CSARDPRGGNTIYF.

This chain links TRBV9 with TRBJ1-1; the D call from TCRdb, TRBD1, cannot be confirmed without DNA. Germline V gene sequence: CDR1 SGDLS, CDR2 YYNGEE. This CDR3 comprises 15 residues. CDR3 sequence reads: CASSVALQGASEAFF.

The chain carries TRBV20-1 and TRBJ1-1; the TCRdb call, TRBD1, lacks DNA for checking. CDR1 is DFQATT, CDR2 SNEGSKA, per germline (reference sequence). The CDR3 spans 13 residues. The CDR3 is CSAVTGANTEAFF.

The chain couples TRBV15 to TRBJ2-5. CDR3 size: 15 residues. Germline CDR1 and CDR2: LNHNV and YYDKDF (reference sequence). CDR3: CATSRDNLQSETQYF.